These T cell receptor beta chains were read from a single sample in a study of low-dose radiotherapy and immunotherapy resistance in tumors. TCRdb reprocessed the reads via MiXCR and lists one record per CDR3 protein. The table records under 95,000 distinct CDR3 sequences, about 18% of them present only once. The sample here was PBMCs, taken before treatment. The receptors were gathered from a male donor with prostate cancer. Each CDR3 is given with its conserved first and last residue. The D gene is left open where the match is weak. Size is stated for part of the rows, as once, few or many counts, or as a class when the clone is expanded.

clone_size: many; j_call: TRBJ2-3; d_call: -; v_call: TRBV14; cdr3_nt: TGTGCCAGCAGCCAAGGGAGGGGAAGCACAGATACGCAGTATTTT; cdr3_aa: CASSQGRGSTDTQYF
clone_size: many; j_call: TRBJ1-2; d_call: -; v_call: TRBV12-3/TRBV12-4; cdr3_nt: TGTGCCAGCAGTCCAGAACAGGCATATGGCTACACCTTC; cdr3_aa: CASSPEQAYGYTF
clone_size: many; j_call: TRBJ2-7; d_call: -; v_call: TRBV18; cdr3_nt: TGTGCCAGCTCACCGAGGGCAGGGGCTACCTACGAGCAGTACTTC; cdr3_aa: CASSPRAGATYEQYF
clone_size: -; j_call: TRBJ2-7; d_call: TRBD2; v_call: TRBV28; cdr3_nt: TGTGCCAGCAGGGGACTAGCTGGCGAGCAGTACTTC; cdr3_aa: CASRGLAGEQYF
clone_size: many; j_call: TRBJ1-1; d_call: -; v_call: TRBV13; cdr3_nt: TGTGCCAGCAGCTTAGGCACAAGTTCGAACACTGAAGCTTTCTTT; cdr3_aa: CASSLGTSSNTEAFF
clone_size: -; j_call: TRBJ2-7; d_call: TRBD2; v_call: TRBV18; cdr3_nt: TGTGCCAGCTCTTCCGGGGGGACTAGCGTTTACGAGCAGTACTTC; cdr3_aa: CASSSGGTSVYEQYF
clone_size: many; j_call: TRBJ2-2; d_call: -; v_call: TRBV20-1; cdr3_nt: TGCAGTGCTAGAGTCCGATACACCGGGGAGCTGTTTTTT; cdr3_aa: CSARVRYTGELFF
clone_size: few; j_call: TRBJ2-3; d_call: TRBD2; v_call: TRBV29-1; cdr3_nt: TGCAGCGTTGATAGCGGGGAAACCACAGATACGCAGTATTTT; cdr3_aa: CSVDSGETTDTQYF
clone_size: many; j_call: TRBJ2-3; d_call: TRBD2; v_call: TRBV13; cdr3_nt: TGTGCCAGCAGCGTCGGGACTAGCGGGGGGGGGGATAAATTGGATACGCAGTATTTT; cdr3_aa: CASSVGTSGGGDKLDTQYF
clone_size: many; j_call: TRBJ2-3; d_call: -; v_call: TRBV5-6; cdr3_nt: TGTGCCAGCACCAGGGACCGCACAGATACGCAGTATTTT; cdr3_aa: CASTRDRTDTQYF
clone_size: many; j_call: TRBJ1-3; d_call: -; v_call: TRBV20-1; cdr3_nt: TGCAGTGCTAGAGCGTCCGAATCTGGAAACACCATATATTTT; cdr3_aa: CSARASESGNTIYF
clone_size: many; j_call: TRBJ2-2; d_call: -; v_call: TRBV7-9; cdr3_nt: TGTGCCAGCAGCACCCCATGGCCTTCGAACACCGGGGAGCTGTTTTTT; cdr3_aa: CASSTPWPSNTGELFF
clone_size: many; j_call: TRBJ2-7; d_call: TRBD1; v_call: TRBV10-1; cdr3_nt: TGCGCCAGCAGTTGGACAGGGGGCGAGCAGTACTTC; cdr3_aa: CASSWTGGEQYF
clone_size: many; j_call: TRBJ2-1; d_call: -; v_call: TRBV7-2; cdr3_nt: TGTGCCAGCAGCTCTTCAGCTAGTGAGCAGTTCTTC; cdr3_aa: CASSSSASEQFF
clone_size: many; j_call: TRBJ1-1; d_call: -; v_call: TRBV5-1; cdr3_nt: TGCGCCAGCAGTCACACACCTAACACTGAAGCTTTCTTT; cdr3_aa: CASSHTPNTEAFF
clone_size: -; j_call: TRBJ1-6; d_call: -; v_call: TRBV12-3/TRBV12-4; cdr3_nt: TGTGCCAGCAGTTTAGGGGGTCCCGCACGCGATTCACCCCTCCACTTT; cdr3_aa: CASSLGGPARDSPLHF
clone_size: many; j_call: TRBJ2-7; d_call: -; v_call: TRBV2; cdr3_nt: TGTGCCAGCAGAGAAAACCCTGGCTCTGGCTCCTACGAGCAGTACTTC; cdr3_aa: CASRENPGSGSYEQYF
clone_size: -; j_call: TRBJ2-2; d_call: -; v_call: TRBV6-1; cdr3_nt: TGTGCCAGCAGGCCCGGGACGGCGAACACCGGGGAGCTGTTTTTT; cdr3_aa: CASRPGTANTGELFF
clone_size: many; j_call: TRBJ2-5; d_call: TRBD2; v_call: TRBV27; cdr3_nt: TGTGCCAGCAGTTTATCCCAAGCGGGGGAAGAGACCCAGTACTTC; cdr3_aa: CASSLSQAGEETQYF
clone_size: many; j_call: TRBJ1-1; d_call: -; v_call: TRBV5-1; cdr3_nt: TGCGCCAGCAGCACCGACGGGAACACTGAAGCTTTCTTT; cdr3_aa: CASSTDGNTEAFF
clone_size: many; j_call: TRBJ1-6; d_call: -; v_call: TRBV9; cdr3_nt: TGTGCCAGCAGCGTAGCTGAAAACTCACCCCTCCACTTT; cdr3_aa: CASSVAENSPLHF
clone_size: many; j_call: TRBJ2-2; d_call: TRBD1; v_call: TRBV6-2/TRBV6-3; cdr3_nt: TGTGCCAGCAGTGCAAACAGGGGATCGAACACCGGGGAGCTGTTTTTT; cdr3_aa: CASSANRGSNTGELFF
clone_size: many; j_call: TRBJ2-5; d_call: -; v_call: TRBV12-3/TRBV12-4; cdr3_nt: TGTGCCAGCAGGGGAGGACCTGAAGAGACCCAGTACTTC; cdr3_aa: CASRGGPEETQYF
clone_size: many; j_call: TRBJ2-7; d_call: -; v_call: TRBV29-1; cdr3_nt: TGCAGCGTTGTGCGTTCAACCTACGAGCAGTACTTC; cdr3_aa: CSVVRSTYEQYF
clone_size: many; j_call: TRBJ2-7; d_call: TRBD2; v_call: TRBV5-1; cdr3_nt: TGCGCCAGCAGCTTCCGGACTAGCGGGGCCTACGAGCAGTACTTC; cdr3_aa: CASSFRTSGAYEQYF
clone_size: -; j_call: TRBJ1-2; d_call: -; v_call: TRBV6-5; cdr3_nt: TGTGCCAGCACCCGAGACGGGGGGGCTTATGGCTACACCTTC; cdr3_aa: CASTRDGGAYGYTF
clone_size: once; j_call: TRBJ1-1; d_call: -; v_call: TRBV7-9; cdr3_nt: TGTGCCGGCTACCGGGACAACAACACTGAAGCTTACTTT; cdr3_aa: CAGYRDNNTEAYF
clone_size: -; j_call: TRBJ2-7; d_call: -; v_call: TRBV2; cdr3_nt: TGTGCTGCACTAAGGCAGCGAGGCGAGCAGTACTTC; cdr3_aa: CAALRQRGEQYF
clone_size: many; j_call: TRBJ1-2; d_call: TRBD1; v_call: TRBV5-1; cdr3_nt: TGCGCCAGCAGCCTACGTCCCGGGACAGGGCTCTATGGCTACACCTTC; cdr3_aa: CASSLRPGTGLYGYTF